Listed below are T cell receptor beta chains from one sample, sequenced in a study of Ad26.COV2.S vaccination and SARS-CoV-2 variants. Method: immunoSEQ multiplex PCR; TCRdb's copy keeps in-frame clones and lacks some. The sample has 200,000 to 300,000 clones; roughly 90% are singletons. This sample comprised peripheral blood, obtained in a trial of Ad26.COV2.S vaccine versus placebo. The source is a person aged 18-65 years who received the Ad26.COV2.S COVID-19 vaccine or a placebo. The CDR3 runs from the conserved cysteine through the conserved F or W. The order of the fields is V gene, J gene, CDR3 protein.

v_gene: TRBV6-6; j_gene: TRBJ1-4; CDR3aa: CASRGTGVNEKLFF
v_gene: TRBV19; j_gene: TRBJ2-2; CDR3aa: CASSISTNTGELFF
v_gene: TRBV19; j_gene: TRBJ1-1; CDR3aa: CASRGQGVFTEAFF
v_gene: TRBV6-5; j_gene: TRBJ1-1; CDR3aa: CASSFVDRDTEAFF
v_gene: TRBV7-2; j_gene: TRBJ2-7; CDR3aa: CASRPRGSYEQYF
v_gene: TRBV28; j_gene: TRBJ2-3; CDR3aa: CASSLGTGGTDTQYF
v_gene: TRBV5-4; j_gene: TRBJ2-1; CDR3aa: CASSLGVGVYNEQFF
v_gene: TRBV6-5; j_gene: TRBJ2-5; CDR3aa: CASIAGARETQYF
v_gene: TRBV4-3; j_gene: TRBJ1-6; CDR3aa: CASSQDLRVGNSPLHF
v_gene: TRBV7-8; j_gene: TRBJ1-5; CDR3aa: CASSSQGFQPQHF
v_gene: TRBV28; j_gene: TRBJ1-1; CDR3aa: CASSLGGSGFEAFF
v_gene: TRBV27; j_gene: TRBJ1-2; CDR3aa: CASSLLSRGTNYGYTF
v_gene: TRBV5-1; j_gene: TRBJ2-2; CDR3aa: CASSPGTANTGELFF
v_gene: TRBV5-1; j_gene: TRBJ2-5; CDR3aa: CASSLGGLAGVSGETQYF
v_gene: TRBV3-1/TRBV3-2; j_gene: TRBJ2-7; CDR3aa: CASSQDRSASYEQYF
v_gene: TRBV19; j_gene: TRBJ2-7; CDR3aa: CASSRGDSAGEQYF
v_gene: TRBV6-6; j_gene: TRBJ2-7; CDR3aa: CASSETSGAYREQYF
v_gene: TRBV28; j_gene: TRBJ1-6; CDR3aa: CASSLTATRDPLHF
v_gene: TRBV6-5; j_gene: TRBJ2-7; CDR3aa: CASSVTSGTYEQYF
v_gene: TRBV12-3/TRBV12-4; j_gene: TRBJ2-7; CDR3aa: CASSQQGRYEQYF
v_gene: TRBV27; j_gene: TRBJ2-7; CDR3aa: CASRGPPTYEQYF
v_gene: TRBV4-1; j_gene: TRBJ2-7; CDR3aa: CASSQEFTGEGYEQYF
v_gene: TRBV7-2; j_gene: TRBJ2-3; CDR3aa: CASSPFRTNGGQGTDTQYF
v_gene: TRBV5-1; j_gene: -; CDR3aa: CASSFQGETQYF
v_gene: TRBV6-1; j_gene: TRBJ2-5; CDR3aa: CASSDRLAGTVETQYF
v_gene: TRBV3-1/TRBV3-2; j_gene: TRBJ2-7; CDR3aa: CASSQGRSYEQYF
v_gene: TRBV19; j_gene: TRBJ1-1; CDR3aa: CASSVLGTARNTEAFF
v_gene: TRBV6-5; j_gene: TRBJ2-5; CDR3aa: CASRSGGTQYF
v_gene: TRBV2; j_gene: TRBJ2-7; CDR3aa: CASRAGLLTYEQYF
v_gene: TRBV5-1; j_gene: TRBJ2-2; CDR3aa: CASSLSGGNTGELFF
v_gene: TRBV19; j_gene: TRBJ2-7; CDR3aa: CASRGGIYEQYF
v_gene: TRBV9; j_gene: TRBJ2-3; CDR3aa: CASSRRGGPTDTQYF
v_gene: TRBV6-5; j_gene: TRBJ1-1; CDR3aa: CASSHTTENTEAFF